Included here is one TCR beta chain sequence, with context. Its antigen is currently not known. The record has no base qualities; no much larger clone is one base away. TCRbeta CDR3 regions were amplified from genomic DNA using the immunoSEQ Assay, a bias-controlled multiplex PCR. In the original analysis: Within the assay, amplification of reference gene primers was used to estimate how many nucleated cells each sample contained. To quantify the absolute abundance of each unique TCRbeta CDR3 rearrangement, sequence reads were collapsed and filtered. Productive Simpson clonality was computed per sample as the square root of Simpson's diversity index over productive rearrangements. TCRdb provides this immuneACCESS table in a form limited to in-frame rearrangements. Some clones are lacking; in checked studies, under half of them reflect an unresolved V gene, and why the rest are absent is not known. The V and J calls and clone size come from that table; D and trimming were worked out from the DNA. In this sample the table shows approximately 100,000 clones, about 88% of which occur a single time. The ten largest clonotypes hold more than 4.5% of the sample.

The collaborating institutions used their own protocols to collect whole blood in K2EDTA tubes. For TCRbeta analysis, collaborator samples were shipped as frozen whole blood, as isolated PBMCs, or as DNA extracted from either sample type. These data belong to a study of blood T cell repertoires in COVID-19 (TCRdb year 2020). With regard to the full study: Collaborator samples came from the United States, Italy and Spain and covered acute and convalescent phases of COVID-19. Where HLA class I and class II types were available, the types were taken from metadata supplied by the sample provider, not from assay-based typing. Sample metadata almost always included a de-identified subject ID, COVID-19 status, age in years and sex. The material from the prospective study consisted of cDNA or gDNA derived from T cells, B-cell-depleted T cells, or PBMCs. Samples came from the ongoing ImmuneRACE study (first 160 participants) plus 1,254 subjects from 6 global collaborators. Subjects who had been exposed to COVID-19, were actively infected with it, or had recovered from it provided the deeply sampled blood TCRbeta repertoires that made up the dataset. The repertoires were made available in a free public database intended to serve as a resource for research on the immune response to SARS-CoV-2.

The germline V gene (reference sequence) supplies CDR1 SEHNR and CDR2 FQNEAQ. Trimming at the junction amounts to 5 bases on V and 2 bases on J, and the germline ends lie 11 bases apart. There are 14 amino acids in the CDR3, from cysteine to phenylalanine inclusive. Just CDR3 DNA is preserved here, 42 bases in frame from base 1. Broad study findings and their caveats: The quantity of clinical and demographic metadata differed by source and by participant and was supplied without curation.

The chain joins TRBV7-9 to TRBJ2-3; a weak D assignment points to TRBD2 (5 bases agree). This clonotype originated in a human donor in a cohort sampled during active COVID-19. Sequencing used peripheral blood. The CDR3 protein is CASSQSGYTDTQYF. The DNA is TGTGCCAGCAGCCAAAGCGGTTACACAGATACGCAGTATTTT.